At least ten counts were recorded for the clone carrying this TCR beta chain. The antigen remains unidentified. The DNA ends 3 residues before the CDR3 does, and the rest of the CDR3 is filled in from the germline J gene. The entry originates in a study of T cell clonality in common variable immunodeficiency. Study-level findings and limits: In common variable immunodeficiency, TCR beta chains reportedly carried fewer deletions and N-nucleotide insertions.

V dropped 3 bases and J dropped 7; count of bases not matched to a gene: 8. Per the germline V gene, CDR1 is MNHNS and CDR2 is SASEGT. This CDR3 has 14 residues. Both groups were predominantly of Caucasian heritage. Sequencing input was equivalent genomic DNA from CVID and controls. Clones were read by immunoSEQ multiplex PCR, and TCRdb kept only the in-frame ones, dropping some. The record shows tens of thousands of clones for this sample, with no singletons present. The chain carries TRBV6-1 and TRBJ1-1; 7 nucleotides match TRBD1. This sequence originates from a person between 18 and 75 years old in good health. Sequencing input: peripheral blood mononuclear cells. This CDR3 reads CASSDTGAASEAFF. CDR3 DNA, as far as it was read: TGTGCCAGCAGTGACACAGGGGCTGCAAGTGAA.